Given below is one T cell receptor beta chain in context. Its specificity is unknown. Using RNA transcripts as the source, TCR beta CDR3 regions were amplified. The HTBI primer set drove a first-round RT-PCR of the TCR CDR3. TCRdb reanalysed the multiplex PCR reads using MiXCR and keeps one entry per CDR3 protein. The sample has a few hundred thousand distinct CDR3 sequences, more than 45% seen once; the top ten hold 15% to 20%. This specimen belongs to a study of T cells in Graves' hyperthyroidism and ophthalmopathy. General observations from the study: Blood also showed most of the thyroid clonotypes that were expanded above 0.001. Before onset, ophthalmopathy was predicted by the model a median around 6 months earlier.

Diagnosis relied on clinical symptoms, serum thyroxine and TRAb, thyroid ultrasound and orbital computed tomography. CDR1 and CDR2 (germline): LNHNV, YYDKDF (reference sequence). CDR3 length: 13 amino acids. V lost 8 bases to trimming and J lost 3 bases, with 14 bases between them. The chain recombines TRBV15 with TRBJ2-7; D remains ambiguous. The sequencing input was peripheral blood or thyroid tissue (not recorded which). This sequence was found in an adult woman with Graves' disease, either hyperthyroidism or ophthalmopathy (not recorded which). The chain's CDR3 is CATSRGNDYEQYF. CDR3 sequence (DNA): TGTGCCACCTCTAGAGGAAACGACTACGAGCAGTACTTC.